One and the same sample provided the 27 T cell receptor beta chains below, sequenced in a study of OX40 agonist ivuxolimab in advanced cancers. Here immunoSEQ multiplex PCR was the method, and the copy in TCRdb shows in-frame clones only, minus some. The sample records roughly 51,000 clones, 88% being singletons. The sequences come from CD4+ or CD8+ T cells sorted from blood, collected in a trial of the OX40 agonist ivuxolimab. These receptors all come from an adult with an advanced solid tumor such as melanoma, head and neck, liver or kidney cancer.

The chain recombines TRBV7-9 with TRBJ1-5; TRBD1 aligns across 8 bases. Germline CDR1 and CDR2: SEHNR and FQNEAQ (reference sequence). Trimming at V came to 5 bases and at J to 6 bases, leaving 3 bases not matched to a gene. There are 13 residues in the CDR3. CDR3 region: CASSEDRVQPQHF. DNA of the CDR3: TGTGCCAGCAGCGAGGACAGGGTTCAGCCCCAGCATTTT.

The CDR3 region has the DNA TGTGCCAGCAGCTTCAGGGGGAATAATTCACCCCTCCACTTT. Translation: CASSFRGNNSPLHF. The chain joins TRBV7-9 to TRBJ1-6; 7 bases match TRBD1. Germline loops: CDR1 SEHNR, CDR2 FQNEAQ (reference sequence). The CDR3 has 14 residues. V gave up 3 bases and J gave up 5 bases; unmatched junction bases: 1.

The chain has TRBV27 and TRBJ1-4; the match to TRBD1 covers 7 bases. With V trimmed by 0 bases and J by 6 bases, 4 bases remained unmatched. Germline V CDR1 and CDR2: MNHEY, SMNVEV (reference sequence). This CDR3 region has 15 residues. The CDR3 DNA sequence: TGTGCCAGCAGTTTATCGCGGGACAGATATGAAAAACTGTTTTTT. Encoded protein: CASSLSRDRYEKLFF.

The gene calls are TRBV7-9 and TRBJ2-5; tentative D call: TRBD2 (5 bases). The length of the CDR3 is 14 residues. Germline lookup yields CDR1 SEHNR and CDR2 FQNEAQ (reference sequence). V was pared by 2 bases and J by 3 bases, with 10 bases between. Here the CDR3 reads CASSLSGIKETQYF. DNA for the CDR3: TGTGCCAGCAGCTTATCCGGGATCAAAGAGACCCAGTACTTC.

The CDR3 sequence: CASSLTPKGTEAFF. The CDR3 DNA reads as TGTGCCAGCAGCTTAACCCCAAAGGGCACTGAAGCTTTCTTT. The chain combines TRBV13 with TRBJ1-1; unclear D gene. With 2 bases removed from V and 4 bases from J, the gap between germline ends came to 11 bases. The CDR3 loop spans 14 amino acids. Germline CDR1 PRHDT, CDR2 FYEKMQ (reference sequence).

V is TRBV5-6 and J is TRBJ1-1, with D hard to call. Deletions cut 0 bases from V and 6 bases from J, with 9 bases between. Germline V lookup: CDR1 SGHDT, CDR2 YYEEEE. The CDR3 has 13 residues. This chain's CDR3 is CASSLAGPSEAFF. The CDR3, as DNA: TGTGCCAGCAGCTTGGCCGGTCCTTCTGAAGCTTTCTTT.

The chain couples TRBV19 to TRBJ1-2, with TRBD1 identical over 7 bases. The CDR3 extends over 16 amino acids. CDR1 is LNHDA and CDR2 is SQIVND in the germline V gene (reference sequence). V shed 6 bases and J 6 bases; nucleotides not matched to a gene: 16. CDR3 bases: TGTGCCAGTAGCCACACCTTGACAGGGTGGGGGGATGGCTACACCTTC. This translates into CASSHTLTGWGDGYTF.

CDR3 residues: CASSQDRGNTGELFF. The CDR3, as DNA: TGCGCCAGCAGCCAAGACCGGGGAAATACCGGGGAGCTGTTTTTT. This chain links TRBV4-1 with TRBJ2-2, with D tentatively TRBD2 (5 bases). The CDR3 runs 15 residues. Germline loops: CDR1 MGHRA, CDR2 YSYEKL. The V end was cut by 0 bases, the J end by 5 bases, with 10 bases between.

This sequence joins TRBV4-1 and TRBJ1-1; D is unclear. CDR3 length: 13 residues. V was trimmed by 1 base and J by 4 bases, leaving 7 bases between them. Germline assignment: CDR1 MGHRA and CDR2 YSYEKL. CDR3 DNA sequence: TGCGCCAGCAGCCAAGTCCGCGGCACTGAAGCTTTCTTT. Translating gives CASSQVRGTEAFF.

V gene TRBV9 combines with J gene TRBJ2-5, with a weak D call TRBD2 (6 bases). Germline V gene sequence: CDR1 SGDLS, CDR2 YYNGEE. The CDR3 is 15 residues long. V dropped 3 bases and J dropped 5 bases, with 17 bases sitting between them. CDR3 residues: CASSDRDSYWETQYF. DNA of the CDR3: TGTGCCAGCAGCGACCGGGACTCCTATTGGGAGACCCAGTACTTC.

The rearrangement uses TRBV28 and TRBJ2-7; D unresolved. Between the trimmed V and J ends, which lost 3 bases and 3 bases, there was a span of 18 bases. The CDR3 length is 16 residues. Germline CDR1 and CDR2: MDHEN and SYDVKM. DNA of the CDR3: TGTGCCAGCAGTTTGAGTTTGCAGAAATCAGGCTACGAGCAGTACTTC. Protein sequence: CASSLSLQKSGYEQYF.

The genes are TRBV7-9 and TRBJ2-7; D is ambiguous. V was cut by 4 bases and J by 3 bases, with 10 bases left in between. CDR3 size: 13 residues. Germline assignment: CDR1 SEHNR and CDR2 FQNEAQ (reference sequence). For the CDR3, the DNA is TGTGCCAGCAGCTCTTGGCCGGACTACGAGCAGTACTTC. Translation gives CASSSWPDYEQYF.

The CDR3 here is CASSLSTSGFVETQYF. Here the CDR3 DNA reads TGTGCCAGCAGTTTAAGCACTAGCGGGTTTGTGGAGACCCAGTACTTC. The chain links TRBV28 to TRBJ2-5; 9 nucleotides agree with TRBD2. The CDR3 is 16 residues long. Unmatched junction bases numbered 9, after V lost 2 bases and J lost 5 bases. The germline V gene encodes CDR1 MDHEN and CDR2 SYDVKM.

CDR3 coding DNA: TGTGCCAGCAGCATGGGGACGGACCTTAACTATGGCTACACCTTC. Translation: CASSMGTDLNYGYTF. The chain carries TRBV5-4 and TRBJ1-2, with D perhaps matching TRBD1 (5 bases). The V end lost 4 bases, the J end lost 1 base, and 14 bases lay between the germline ends. Germline loops: CDR1 SGHNT, CDR2 YYREEE (reference sequence). This CDR3 has 15 residues. The whole variable domain, filled in from reference TRBV5-4 and TRBJ1-2, reads ETGVTQSPTHLIKTRGQQVTLRCSSQSGHNTVSWYQQALGQGPQFIFQYYREEENGRGNFPPRFSGLQFPNYSSELNVNALELDDSALYLCASSMGTDLNYGYTFGSGTRLTVV.

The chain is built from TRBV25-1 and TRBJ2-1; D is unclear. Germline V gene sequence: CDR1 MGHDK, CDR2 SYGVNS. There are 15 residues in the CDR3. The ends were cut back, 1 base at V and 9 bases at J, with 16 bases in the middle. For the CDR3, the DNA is TGTGCCAGCAGTGAATTAGCCTTGGACGTTGGTGAGCAGTTCTTC. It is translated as CASSELALDVGEQFF.

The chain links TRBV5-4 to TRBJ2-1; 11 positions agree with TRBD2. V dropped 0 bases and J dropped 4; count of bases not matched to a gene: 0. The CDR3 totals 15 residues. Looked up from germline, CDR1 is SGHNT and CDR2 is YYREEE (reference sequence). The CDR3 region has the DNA TGTGCCAGCAGCTTGGGACTAGCGGGATACAATGAGCAGTTCTTC. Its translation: CASSLGLAGYNEQFF.

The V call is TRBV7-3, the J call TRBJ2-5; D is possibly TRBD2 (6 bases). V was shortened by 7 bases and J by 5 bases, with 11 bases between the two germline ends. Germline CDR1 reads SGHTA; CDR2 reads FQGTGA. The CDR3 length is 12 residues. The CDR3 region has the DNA TGTGCCAGCACCGGGGGTTACGAGACCCAGTACTTC. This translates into CASTGGYETQYF.

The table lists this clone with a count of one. CDR3 amino acids: CASSLRWNEQFF. DNA for the CDR3: TGTGCCAGCAGCCTCAGGTGGAATGAGCAGTTCTTC. The genes are TRBV28 and TRBJ2-1, with no clear D. The CDR3 extends over 12 amino acids. Germline values: CDR1 MDHEN, CDR2 SYDVKM. Deletions cut 6 bases from V and 7 bases from J, with 10 bases between.

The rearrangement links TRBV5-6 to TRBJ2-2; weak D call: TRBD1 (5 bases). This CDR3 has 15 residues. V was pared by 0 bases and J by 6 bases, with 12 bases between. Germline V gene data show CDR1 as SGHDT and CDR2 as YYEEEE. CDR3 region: CASSLADSEAGELFF. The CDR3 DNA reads TGTGCCAGCAGCTTGGCCGACAGCGAGGCCGGGGAGCTGTTTTTT.

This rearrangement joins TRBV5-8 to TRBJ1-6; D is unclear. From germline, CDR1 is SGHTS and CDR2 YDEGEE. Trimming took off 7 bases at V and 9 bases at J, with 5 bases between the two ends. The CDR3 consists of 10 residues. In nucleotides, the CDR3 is TGTGCCAGCCACCTTTCACCCCTCCACTTT. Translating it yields CASHLSPLHF.

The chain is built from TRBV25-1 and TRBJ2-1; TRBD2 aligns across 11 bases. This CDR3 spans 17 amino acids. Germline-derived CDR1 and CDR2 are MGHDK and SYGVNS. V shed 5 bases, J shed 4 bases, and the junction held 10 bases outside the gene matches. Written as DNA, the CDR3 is TGTGCCAGCAGTAATCTAGCGGGGGGCATAGATTACAATGAGCAGTTCTTC. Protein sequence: CASSNLAGGIDYNEQFF.

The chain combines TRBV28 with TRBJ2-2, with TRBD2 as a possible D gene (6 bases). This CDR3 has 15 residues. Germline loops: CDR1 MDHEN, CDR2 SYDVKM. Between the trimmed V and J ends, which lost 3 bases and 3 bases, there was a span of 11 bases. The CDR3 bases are TGTGCCAGCAGTTTTGGGGGGAGATACACCGGGGAGCTGTTTTTT. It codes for CASSFGGRYTGELFF.

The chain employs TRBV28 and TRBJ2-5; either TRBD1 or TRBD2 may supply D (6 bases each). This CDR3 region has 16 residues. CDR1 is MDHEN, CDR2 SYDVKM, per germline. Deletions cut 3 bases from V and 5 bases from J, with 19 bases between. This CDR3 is CASSFQNFRGQETQYF. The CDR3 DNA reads TGTGCCAGCAGTTTCCAAAACTTCCGGGGGCAGGAGACCCAGTACTTC.

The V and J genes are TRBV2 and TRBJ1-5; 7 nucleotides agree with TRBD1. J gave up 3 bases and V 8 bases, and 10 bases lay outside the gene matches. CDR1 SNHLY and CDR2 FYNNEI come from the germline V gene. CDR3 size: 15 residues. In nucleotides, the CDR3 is TGTGCCAGCCGGAGGGAGACAGGGCACAATCAGCCCCAGCATTTT. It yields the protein CASRRETGHNQPQHF.

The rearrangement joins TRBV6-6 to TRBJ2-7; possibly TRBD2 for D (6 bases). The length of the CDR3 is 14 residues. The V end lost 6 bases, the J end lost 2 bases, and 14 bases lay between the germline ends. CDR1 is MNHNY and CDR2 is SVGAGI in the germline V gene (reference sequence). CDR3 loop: CASSPGTDPYEQYV. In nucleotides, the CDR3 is TGTGCCAGCAGCCCCGGGACTGACCCCTACGAGCAGTACGTC.

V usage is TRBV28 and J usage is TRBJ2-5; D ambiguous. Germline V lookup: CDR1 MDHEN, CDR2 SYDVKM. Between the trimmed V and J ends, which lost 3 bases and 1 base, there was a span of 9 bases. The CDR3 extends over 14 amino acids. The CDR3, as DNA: TGTGCCAGCAGTTTCGAACGGTTCCAAGAGACCCAGTACTTC. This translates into CASSFERFQETQYF.

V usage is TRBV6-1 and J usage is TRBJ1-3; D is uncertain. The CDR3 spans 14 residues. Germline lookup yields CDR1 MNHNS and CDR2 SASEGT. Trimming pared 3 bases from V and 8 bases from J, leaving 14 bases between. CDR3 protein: CASSDGAIWDTIYF. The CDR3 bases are TGTGCCAGCAGTGACGGCGCCATCTGGGACACCATATATTTT.